Below, 6 T cell receptor beta chains from the same sample are listed, as sequenced in a study of blood T cell repertoires in COVID-19. Some clones are missing from TCRdb's copy, which holds only in-frame ones; the method was immunoSEQ multiplex PCR. The table has around 280,000 clones, approximately 88% seen once. Material: PBMCs or T cells enriched from blood (not recorded which). The receptors come from a woman between 40 and 55 years old who had recovered from COVID-19.

This rearrangement joins TRBV18 to TRBJ2-7; TRBD2 aligns across 7 bases. Germline-derived CDR1 and CDR2 are KGHSH and LQKENI. The CDR3 is 15 residues long. J gave up 5 bases and V 3 bases, and 10 bases lay outside the gene matches. CDR3 sequence (DNA): TGTGCCAGCTCACCCCTGGCGCGGGAGAGTAACGAGCAGTACTTC. It codes for CASSPLARESNEQYF.

V is TRBV7-2 and J is TRBJ2-2; 7 nucleotides align to TRBD2. Germline loops: CDR1 SGHTA, CDR2 FQGNSA. V was pared by 5 bases and J by 6 bases, with 6 bases of the junction left unmatched. This CDR3 is 14 amino acids long. The CDR3: CASSETSFSGELFF. DNA of the CDR3: TGTGCCAGCAGCGAGACTAGCTTCTCCGGGGAGCTGTTTTTT.

The chain employs TRBV7-8 and TRBJ1-4; TRBD1 matches at 7 bases. This CDR3 spans 17 amino acids. The V and J ends lost 0 bases and 7 bases, in that order; junction bases with no gene match: 11. From germline, CDR1 is SGHVS and CDR2 FQNEAQ. In DNA form, the CDR3 reads TGTGCCAGCAGCTTAGCCTTCAGAGACAGGGAAGGTGAAAAACTGTTTTTT. It specifies CASSLAFRDREGEKLFF.

The V gene is TRBV7-9, the J gene TRBJ2-5; D gene unclear. The CDR3 totals 15 residues. Deletions cut 5 bases from V and 1 base from J, with 14 bases between. Germline values: CDR1 SEHNR, CDR2 FQNEAQ (reference sequence). This CDR3 reads CASSQTLRRQETQYF. CDR3 bases: TGTGCCAGCAGCCAAACCCTCAGGCGCCAAGAGACCCAGTACTTC. Complete variable domain (other parts from reference TRBV7-9 and TRBJ2-5): DTGVSQNPRHKITKRGQNVTFRCDPISEHNRLYWYRQTLGQGPEFLTYFQNEAQLEKSRLLSDRFSAERPKGSFSTLEIQRTEQGDSAMYLCASSQTLRRQETQYFGPGTRLLVL.

The chain is built from TRBV4-2 and TRBJ1-4, with 8 bases that match TRBD1. Germline CDR1 and CDR2: LGHNA and YNFKEQ. This CDR3 spans 16 amino acids. Unmatched junction bases numbered 4, after V lost 0 bases and J lost 4 bases. DNA of the CDR3: TGTGCCAGCAGCCAAGAGATAACAGGGGGTAATGAAAAACTGTTTTTT. Amino acid sequence: CASSQEITGGNEKLFF.

The gene calls are TRBV5-4 and TRBJ2-4, with 7 bases lining up with TRBD1. The CDR3 consists of 15 residues. Losses at the gene ends were 2 bases for V and 5 bases for J; bases not matched to a gene: 7. Germline CDR1 is SGHNT and CDR2 is YYREEE (reference sequence). This CDR3 reads CASSFLGTAENIQYF. Here the CDR3 DNA reads TGTGCCAGCAGCTTTCTCGGGACAGCTGAAAACATTCAGTACTTC. Drawing the rest from reference TRBV5-4 and TRBJ2-4, the complete variable domain is ETGVTQSPTHLIKTRGQQVTLRCSSQSGHNTVSWYQQALGQGPQFIFQYYREEENGRGNFPPRFSGLQFPNYSSELNVNALELDDSALYLCASSFLGTAENIQYFGAGTRLSVL.